The text below deals with one T cell receptor beta chain. CDR3 length: 13 amino acids. V lost 5 bases, J lost 4 bases, and 9 bases lay in between. The germline gives CDR1 SEHNR, CDR2 FQNEAQ (reference sequence). The sample originates from a study of control samples from healthy donors and cancer patients. Assay: immunoSEQ multiplex PCR; the TCRdb copy retains only in-frame clones and omits some. The sample carries fewer than 200,000 clones, around 90% recorded once. This chain uses TRBV7-9 with TRBJ2-1; D possibly uses TRBD1 or TRBD2 (5 bases each). Input material: blood. This TCR came from a woman aged 45-65 years in good health. CDR3 loop: CASSPGRYNEQFF. In DNA form, the CDR3 reads TGTGCCAGCAGCCCGGGACGGTACAATGAGCAGTTCTTC. Full variable domain (rest looked up from reference TRBV7-9 and TRBJ2-1): DTGVSQNPRHKITKRGQNVTFRCDPISEHNRLYWYRQTLGQGPEFLTYFQNEAQLEKSRLLSDRFSAERPKGSFSTLEIQRTEQGDSAMYLCASSPGRYNEQFFGPGTRLTVL.